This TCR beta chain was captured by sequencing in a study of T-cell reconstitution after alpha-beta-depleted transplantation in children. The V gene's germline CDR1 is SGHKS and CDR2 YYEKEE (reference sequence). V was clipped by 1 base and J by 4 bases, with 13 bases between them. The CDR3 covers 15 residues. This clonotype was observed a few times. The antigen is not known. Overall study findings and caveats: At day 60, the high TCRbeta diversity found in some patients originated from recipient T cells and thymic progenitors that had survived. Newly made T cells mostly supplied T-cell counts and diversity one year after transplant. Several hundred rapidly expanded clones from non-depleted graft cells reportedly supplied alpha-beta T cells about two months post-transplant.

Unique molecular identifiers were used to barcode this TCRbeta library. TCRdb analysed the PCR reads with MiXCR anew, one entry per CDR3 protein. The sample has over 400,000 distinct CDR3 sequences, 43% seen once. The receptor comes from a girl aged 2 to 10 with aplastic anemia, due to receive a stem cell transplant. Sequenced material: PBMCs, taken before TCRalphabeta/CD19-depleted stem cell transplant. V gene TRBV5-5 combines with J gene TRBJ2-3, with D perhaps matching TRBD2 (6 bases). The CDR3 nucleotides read TGTGCCAGCAGCTTGTGGGGAACGGGGGCAGATACGCAGTATTTT. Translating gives CASSLWGTGADTQYF.